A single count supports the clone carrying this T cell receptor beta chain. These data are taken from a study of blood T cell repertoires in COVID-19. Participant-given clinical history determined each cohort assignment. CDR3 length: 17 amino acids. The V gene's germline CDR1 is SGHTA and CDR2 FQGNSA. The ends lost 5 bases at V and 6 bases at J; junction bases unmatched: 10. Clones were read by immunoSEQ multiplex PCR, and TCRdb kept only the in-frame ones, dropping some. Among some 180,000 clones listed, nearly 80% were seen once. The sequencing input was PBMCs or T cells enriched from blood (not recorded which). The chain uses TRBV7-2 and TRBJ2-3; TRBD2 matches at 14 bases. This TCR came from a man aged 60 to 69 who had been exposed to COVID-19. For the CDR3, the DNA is TGTGCCAGCAGCGGGGGGACTAGCGGGAGCCTGGGGGATACGCAGTATTTT. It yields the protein CASSGGTSGSLGDTQYF.